These 14 T cell receptor beta chains were sequenced from one sample in a study of blood T cell repertoires in COVID-19. Here immunoSEQ multiplex PCR was the method, and the copy in TCRdb shows in-frame clones only, minus some. The sample holds about 250,000 clones; about 82% are singletons and the top ten take approximately 9.6%. Sequenced sample: PBMCs or T cells enriched from blood (not recorded which). These receptors all come from a woman between 50 and 59 years old with acute COVID-19.

The V and J genes are TRBV11-3 and TRBJ2-7; TRBD1 is a possible D gene (5 bases). Looked up from germline, CDR1 is SGHNT and CDR2 is YENEEA. The V end was cut by 5 bases, the J end by 1 base, with 15 bases between. The CDR3 loop spans 15 amino acids. The CDR3 DNA reads TGTGCCAGCAGCCCAGGTGGCAGGGAATCCTACGAGCAGTACTTC. This sequence encodes CASSPGGRESYEQYF.

A single count supports this clone. The chain joins TRBV19 to TRBJ1-3; D call uncertain. The germline CDR1 and CDR2 sequences are LNHDA and SQIVND (reference sequence). CDR3 size: 13 residues. V gave up 3 bases and J gave up 7 bases, with 10 bases separating them. As DNA, the CDR3 is TGTGCCAGTAGTATCTCTGAGGCGAACACCATATATTTT. This translates into CASSISEANTIYF.

The chain is built from TRBV5-4 and TRBJ2-7; 7 bases agree with TRBD2. CDR1 SGHNT and CDR2 YYREEE come from the germline V gene (reference sequence). V lost 4 bases and J lost 0; bases outside the gene matches: 7. The CDR3 covers 15 residues. The DNA of the CDR3 is TGTGCCAGCAGCCCAAGCGGGGCAATCTCCTACGAGCAGTACTTC. This gives the protein CASSPSGAISYEQYF.

The chain carries TRBV7-2 and TRBJ2-7, with 7 bases aligning to TRBD2. The J segment lost 0 bases and the V segment lost 2 bases, leaving 1 base of the junction unmatched. This CDR3 comprises 14 residues. The germline V gene encodes CDR1 SGHTA and CDR2 FQGNSA. In nucleotides, the CDR3 is TGTGCCAGCAGCTTAAGCGGGGACTCCTACGAGCAGTACTTC. It specifies CASSLSGDSYEQYF.

This clone occurred a few times. The chain combines TRBV12-3 or TRBV12-4 with TRBJ2-1, with 7 bases fitting TRBD2. The CDR3 contains 13 residues. J gave up 9 bases and V 6 bases, and 8 bases lay outside the gene matches. CDR3: CASSPWAGVEQFF. The DNA for the CDR3 is TGTGCCAGCAGCCCCTGGGCGGGGGTTGAGCAGTTCTTC.

This clone was recorded once. V gene TRBV5-1 combines with J gene TRBJ1-1; TRBD1 matches at 8 bases. V shed 6 bases, J shed 1 base, and the junction held 2 bases outside the gene matches. CDR3 length: 13 amino acids. Germline assignment: CDR1 SGHRS and CDR2 YFSETQ. CDR3: CASTGQENTEAFF. The CDR3 DNA sequence: TGCGCCAGCACGGGACAGGAGAACACTGAAGCTTTCTTT. Combining the CDR3 with reference TRBV5-1 and TRBJ1-1 gives the whole variable domain KAGVTQTPRYLIKTRGQQVTLSCSPISGHRSVSWYQQTPGQGLQFLFEYFSETQRNKGNFPGRFSGRQFSNSRSEMNVSTLELGDSALYLCASTGQENTEAFFGQGTRLTVV.

V usage is TRBV27 and J usage is TRBJ2-6; perhaps TRBD2 as D (7 bases). The germline V gene encodes CDR1 MNHEY and CDR2 SMNVEV (reference sequence). The CDR3 runs 15 residues. The germline V and J ends were trimmed by 3 bases and 7 bases, with 13 bases remaining between them. Written as DNA, the CDR3 is TGTGCCAGCAGTTTCTACAGGGAGGGAGCCAACGTCCTGACTTTC. Translated: CASSFYREGANVLTF.

This rearrangement joins TRBV6-5 to TRBJ1-1; 8 bases map to TRBD1. The germline gives CDR1 MNHEY, CDR2 SVGAGI. CDR3 length: 15 amino acids. V shed 5 bases and J 1 base; nucleotides not matched to a gene: 6. The CDR3: CASSPSDRANTEAFF. As DNA, the CDR3 is TGTGCCAGCAGTCCCTCGGACAGGGCGAACACTGAAGCTTTCTTT.

This clone was detected only once. V gene TRBV6-5 combines with J gene TRBJ1-5, with unresolved D. V was pared by 11 bases and J by 4 bases, with 15 bases between. Germline V gene lookup returns CDR1 MNHEY and CDR2 SVGAGI. The length of the CDR3 is 13 residues. The chain's CDR3 is CAAGRHQNQPQHF. DNA of the CDR3: TGTGCCGCCGGGAGACACCAAAATCAGCCCCAGCATTTT.

The chain employs TRBV11-2 and TRBJ1-1, with D possibly TRBD1 on 6 matching bases. The CDR3 sequence is 15 residues long. V dropped 0 bases and J dropped 5 bases, with 13 bases sitting between them. Germline-derived CDR1 and CDR2 are SGHAT and FQNNGV. In DNA form, the CDR3 reads TGTGCCAGCAGCTTAGAGGCCTCAGGGGTGACTGAAGCTTTCTTT. Amino acids: CASSLEASGVTEAFF.

This clone showed up just a few times. The chain joins TRBV4-3 to TRBJ1-1; no clear D. Trimming left V 4 bases short and J 1 base short, with 13 bases between. The germline V gene encodes CDR1 LGHNA and CDR2 YSLEER. This CDR3 is built from 15 residues. CDR3 DNA: TGCGCCAGCAGCCGCACCCCCGGGAAGAACACTGAAGCTTTCTTT. Protein: CASSRTPGKNTEAFF.

The chain couples TRBV7-2 to TRBJ2-1; 8 bases are shared with TRBD1. After removal of 5 bases from V and 0 bases from J, the junction contained 6 bases not matched to a gene. The CDR3 sequence is 16 residues long. The germline gives CDR1 SGHTA, CDR2 FQGNSA. CDR3 sequence reads: CASSAGTGGSYNEQFF. CDR3 DNA sequence: TGTGCCAGCAGCGCCGGCACAGGGGGCTCCTACAATGAGCAGTTCTTC.

The chain joins TRBV6-5 to TRBJ1-1; no firm D call. The ends were cut back, 8 bases at V and 0 bases at J, with 13 bases in the middle. CDR1 and CDR2 from the germline V gene are MNHEY and SVGAGI. The CDR3 loop spans 14 amino acids. As DNA, the CDR3 is TGTGCCAGCGAGAAGGAGATGATGAACACTGAAGCTTTCTTT. Translation: CASEKEMMNTEAFF.

The chain couples TRBV7-6 to TRBJ1-1, with a possible D match to TRBD1 (6 bases). Trimming removed 4 bases at V and 4 bases at J, with 16 bases between. Germline loops: CDR1 SGHVS, CDR2 FNYEAQ. The CDR3 runs 15 residues. DNA of the CDR3: TGTGCCAGCAGCTCCGGACAGCTAAGGGGCACTGAAGCTTTCTTT. This translates into CASSSGQLRGTEAFF. Using reference TRBV7-6 and TRBJ1-1 for the parts outside the CDR3, the full variable domain is GAGVSQSPRYKVTKRGQDVALRCDPISGHVSLYWYRQALGQGPEFLTYFNYEAQQDKSGLPNDRFSAERPEGSISTLTIQRTEQRDSAMYRCASSSGQLRGTEAFFGQGTRLTVV.